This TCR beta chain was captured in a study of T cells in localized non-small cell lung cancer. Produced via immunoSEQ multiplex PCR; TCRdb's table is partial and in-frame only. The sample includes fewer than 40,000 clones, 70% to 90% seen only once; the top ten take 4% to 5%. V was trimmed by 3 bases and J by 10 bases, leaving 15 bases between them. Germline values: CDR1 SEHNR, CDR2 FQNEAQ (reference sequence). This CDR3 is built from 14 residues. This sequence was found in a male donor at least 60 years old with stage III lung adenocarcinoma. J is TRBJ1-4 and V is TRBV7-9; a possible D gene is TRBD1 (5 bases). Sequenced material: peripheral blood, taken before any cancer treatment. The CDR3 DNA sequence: TGTGCCAGCAGCTTCGAGGGACGGTCAGGAAAACTGTTTTTT. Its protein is CASSFEGRSGKLFF.